This T cell receptor beta chain appears in the sequencing data of a study of technical replicates of blood from a handful of donors. Sequencing used immunoSEQ multiplex PCR; TCRdb keeps in-frame clones, though not all of them. Counted here are about 83,000 clones, roughly 94% occurring once; the ten biggest clones make up approximately 0.25%. The CDR3 totals 15 residues. Germline V CDR1 and CDR2: MNHEY, SMNVEV (reference sequence). The V end was cut by 1 base, the J end by 5 bases, with 12 bases between. Sequencing was performed on T cells isolated from PBMCs. The TCR comes from a human donor in good health. The J gene is TRBJ2-1, the V gene TRBV27; possibly TRBD2 for D (6 bases). The CDR3 sequence: CASSLLGRINNEQFF. The DNA of the CDR3 is TGTGCCAGCAGTTTATTAGGGAGGATAAACAATGAGCAGTTCTTC.